Below, 10 T cell receptor beta chains from the same sample are listed, as sequenced in a study of cytomegalovirus exposure and HLA in healthy donors. Primers for the PCR totalled 60 Vbeta and 13 Jbeta. The repertoire was sequenced with immunoSEQ multiplex PCR; TCRdb's copy has only in-frame clones and lacks some. This sample has 70,000 to 90,000 clones, with around 76% found just once. Sequenced input: PBMCs. The origin of the receptors is a male donor in good health and CMV-seropositive.

The sample holds a few counts of this clone. V gene TRBV29-1 combines with J gene TRBJ2-7, with D tentatively TRBD1 (6 bases). The germline CDR1 and CDR2 sequences are SQVTM and ANQGSEA. The CDR3 spans 13 residues. The V end was cut by 5 bases, the J end by 0 bases, with 11 bases between. CDR3 sequence (DNA): TGCAGCGTTACAAGGGACACCTCCTACGAGCAGTACTTC. Translating gives CSVTRDTSYEQYF.

This rearrangement joins TRBV9 to TRBJ2-1, with TRBD2 identical over 11 bases. Germline assignment: CDR1 SGDLS and CDR2 YYNGEE. V trimming: 2 bases; J trimming: 10 bases; junction bases outside the gene matches: 14. This CDR3 has 17 amino acids. The CDR3 reads CASSVSSGSGGAWEQFF. Written as DNA, the CDR3 is TGTGCCAGCAGCGTCTCGTCGGGTAGCGGGGGGGCTTGGGAGCAGTTCTTC.

DNA for the CDR3: TGTGCCTGGAGGCCCAAGCGGGGGAGCTCCTACGAGCAGTACTTC. Protein: CAWRPKRGSSYEQYF. The rearrangement uses TRBV30 and TRBJ2-7, with 8 bases aligning to TRBD2. Germline assignment: CDR1 GTSNPN and CDR2 SVGIG (reference sequence). The V and J ends lost 3 bases and 0 bases, in that order; junction bases with no gene match: 7. This CDR3 has 15 residues.

This chain uses TRBV7-9 with TRBJ2-3; the match to TRBD2 covers 10 bases. V shed 0 bases and J 5 bases; nucleotides not matched to a gene: 11. The CDR3 sequence is 18 residues long. CDR1 is SEHNR and CDR2 is FQNEAQ in the germline V gene (reference sequence). The DNA of the CDR3 is TGTGCCAGCAGCTTAGCGCTCCTCCTAGCGGGAGCCGGAGATACGCAGTATTTT. Translated, it gives CASSLALLLAGAGDTQYF.

This sequence joins TRBV19 and TRBJ1-5, with 7 nucleotides matching TRBD1. V dropped 6 bases and J dropped 5; count of bases not matched to a gene: 7. The CDR3 runs 14 residues. The germline V gene encodes CDR1 LNHDA and CDR2 SQIVND (reference sequence). The CDR3 region is CASRPGTVYQPQHF. CDR3 DNA: TGTGCCAGTAGGCCCGGGACAGTCTATCAGCCCCAGCATTTT.

In this sample, this clone turned up once. The junction differs from germline at one of its ends, possibly a read error. The chain joins TRBV2 to TRBJ2-7; weak D call: TRBD2 (5 bases). Germline-derived CDR1 and CDR2 are SNHLY and FYNNEI. This CDR3 comprises 11 residues. The CDR3 sequence is CASHGLGKEDF. DNA of the CDR3: TGTGCCAGCCACGGACTGGGCAAAGAGGACTTC.

This clone was detected only a few times. At the DNA level, this CDR3 is encoded by other sequences in the same sample as well. V and J are TRBV6-4 and TRBJ2-1; weak D call: TRBD1 (6 bases). V lost 5 bases and J 0 bases, leaving 8 bases between the germline ends. CDR1 is MRHNA, CDR2 SNTAGT, per germline. The CDR3 extends over 14 amino acids. The CDR3 protein is CASSLGGSYNEQFF. In nucleotides, the CDR3 is TGTGCCAGCAGTCTAGGGGGCTCCTACAATGAGCAGTTCTTC.

The chain uses TRBV28 and TRBJ2-1; a weak D match, TRBD1 (5 bases). CDR1 is MDHEN and CDR2 is SYDVKM in the germline V gene. This CDR3 has 17 amino acids. V lost 7 bases and J 7 bases, leaving 26 bases between the germline ends. This CDR3 is CASIPRSPVTGSNEQFF. CDR3 DNA: TGTGCCAGCATCCCTCGAAGCCCGGTAACAGGTTCGAATGAGCAGTTCTTC.

This clone appeared a single time. V usage is TRBV5-1 and J usage is TRBJ2-2, with a tentative D call TRBD1 (6 bases). Germline CDR1 SGHRS, CDR2 YFSETQ. V was pared by 5 bases and J by 0 bases, with 8 bases between. This CDR3 is 14 amino acids long. The CDR3 loop is CASSRDTNTGELFF. The CDR3 nucleotides read TGCGCCAGCAGTCGGGACACGAACACCGGGGAGCTGTTTTTT.

This clone was seen only once. This rearrangement joins TRBV28 to TRBJ2-5, with 7 positions matching TRBD2. The CDR3 is 12 residues long. Germline values: CDR1 MDHEN, CDR2 SYDVKM. The CDR3 reads CVTGEGGETQYF. CDR3 DNA: TGTGTTACGGGGGAGGGAGGTGAGACCCAGTACTTC.